This TCR beta chain was sequenced in a study of radiation and T cells in renal cell carcinoma. Study-wide background: Nephrectomy followed 15 Gy stereotactic body radiation by 4 weeks.

The time point is: blood 2 weeks post-SBRT. As to treatment: 15 Gy SBRT to primary tumor, nephrectomy 4 weeks later. Blood was sampled at baseline, 2 weeks and 4 weeks after SBRT. Of note for this clone: Its antigen is not known.

Profiling relied on immunoSEQ multiplex PCR, and the TCRdb table lists in-frame clones only, not all of them. The sample carries tens of thousands of clones, 80% recorded once. Germline-derived CDR1 and CDR2 are SGHTA and FQGTGA. Trimming took 6 bases from V and 6 from J; bases not matched to a gene: 7. This CDR3 has 15 amino acids. Study results and caveats: Baseline intratumoral clonotype presence is unknown without pretreatment biopsies. Top tumor clonotypes rose in blood 2 weeks post-radiation, then contracted.

The sample in question was blood, obtained from a patient whose treatment included radiotherapy and nephrectomy. The TCR comes from a woman in her 70s with renal cell carcinoma. The chain combines TRBV7-3 with TRBJ2-3; TRBD2 agrees at 12 bases. The CDR3 here is CASSPSGGAMDTQYF. CDR3 DNA: TGTGCCAGCAGTCCTAGCGGGGGGGCCATGGATACGCAGTATTTT. Full variable domain (outside the CDR3, taken from reference TRBV7-3 and TRBJ2-3): GAGVSQTPSNKVTEKGKYVELRCDPISGHTALYWYRQSLGQGPEFLIYFQGTGAADDSGLPNDRFFAVRPEGSVSTLKIQRTERGDSAVYLCASSPSGGAMDTQYFGPGTRLTVL.